This TCR beta chain is from a study of blood T cell repertoires in COVID-19. Across the whole study: The United States, Italy and Spain provided the acute and convalescent COVID-19 samples. Sources were T cells, B-cell-depleted T cells, or PBMCs; the material itself was cDNA or gDNA.

This CDR3 has 15 residues. From germline, CDR1 is LGHNA and CDR2 YSLEER. Trimming took off 0 bases at V and 6 bases at J, with 14 bases between the two ends. Authors' processing steps: Cell counts per sample came from amplifying reference gene primers. Assay: immunoSEQ multiplex PCR; the TCRdb copy retains only in-frame clones and omits some. That table furnishes V, J and clone size, whereas the DNA furnished D and trimming. Here the sample spans some 200,000 clones, 87% being singletons. V and J are TRBV4-3 and TRBJ1-2; no reliable D call. The sequenced material came from peripheral blood. The source of this sequence is a woman aged 18-35 years who had recovered from COVID-19. Here the CDR3 reads CASSQEGQSGDGYTF. The CDR3 DNA reads as TGCGCCAGCAGCCAAGAAGGCCAGAGTGGAGATGGCTACACCTTC.